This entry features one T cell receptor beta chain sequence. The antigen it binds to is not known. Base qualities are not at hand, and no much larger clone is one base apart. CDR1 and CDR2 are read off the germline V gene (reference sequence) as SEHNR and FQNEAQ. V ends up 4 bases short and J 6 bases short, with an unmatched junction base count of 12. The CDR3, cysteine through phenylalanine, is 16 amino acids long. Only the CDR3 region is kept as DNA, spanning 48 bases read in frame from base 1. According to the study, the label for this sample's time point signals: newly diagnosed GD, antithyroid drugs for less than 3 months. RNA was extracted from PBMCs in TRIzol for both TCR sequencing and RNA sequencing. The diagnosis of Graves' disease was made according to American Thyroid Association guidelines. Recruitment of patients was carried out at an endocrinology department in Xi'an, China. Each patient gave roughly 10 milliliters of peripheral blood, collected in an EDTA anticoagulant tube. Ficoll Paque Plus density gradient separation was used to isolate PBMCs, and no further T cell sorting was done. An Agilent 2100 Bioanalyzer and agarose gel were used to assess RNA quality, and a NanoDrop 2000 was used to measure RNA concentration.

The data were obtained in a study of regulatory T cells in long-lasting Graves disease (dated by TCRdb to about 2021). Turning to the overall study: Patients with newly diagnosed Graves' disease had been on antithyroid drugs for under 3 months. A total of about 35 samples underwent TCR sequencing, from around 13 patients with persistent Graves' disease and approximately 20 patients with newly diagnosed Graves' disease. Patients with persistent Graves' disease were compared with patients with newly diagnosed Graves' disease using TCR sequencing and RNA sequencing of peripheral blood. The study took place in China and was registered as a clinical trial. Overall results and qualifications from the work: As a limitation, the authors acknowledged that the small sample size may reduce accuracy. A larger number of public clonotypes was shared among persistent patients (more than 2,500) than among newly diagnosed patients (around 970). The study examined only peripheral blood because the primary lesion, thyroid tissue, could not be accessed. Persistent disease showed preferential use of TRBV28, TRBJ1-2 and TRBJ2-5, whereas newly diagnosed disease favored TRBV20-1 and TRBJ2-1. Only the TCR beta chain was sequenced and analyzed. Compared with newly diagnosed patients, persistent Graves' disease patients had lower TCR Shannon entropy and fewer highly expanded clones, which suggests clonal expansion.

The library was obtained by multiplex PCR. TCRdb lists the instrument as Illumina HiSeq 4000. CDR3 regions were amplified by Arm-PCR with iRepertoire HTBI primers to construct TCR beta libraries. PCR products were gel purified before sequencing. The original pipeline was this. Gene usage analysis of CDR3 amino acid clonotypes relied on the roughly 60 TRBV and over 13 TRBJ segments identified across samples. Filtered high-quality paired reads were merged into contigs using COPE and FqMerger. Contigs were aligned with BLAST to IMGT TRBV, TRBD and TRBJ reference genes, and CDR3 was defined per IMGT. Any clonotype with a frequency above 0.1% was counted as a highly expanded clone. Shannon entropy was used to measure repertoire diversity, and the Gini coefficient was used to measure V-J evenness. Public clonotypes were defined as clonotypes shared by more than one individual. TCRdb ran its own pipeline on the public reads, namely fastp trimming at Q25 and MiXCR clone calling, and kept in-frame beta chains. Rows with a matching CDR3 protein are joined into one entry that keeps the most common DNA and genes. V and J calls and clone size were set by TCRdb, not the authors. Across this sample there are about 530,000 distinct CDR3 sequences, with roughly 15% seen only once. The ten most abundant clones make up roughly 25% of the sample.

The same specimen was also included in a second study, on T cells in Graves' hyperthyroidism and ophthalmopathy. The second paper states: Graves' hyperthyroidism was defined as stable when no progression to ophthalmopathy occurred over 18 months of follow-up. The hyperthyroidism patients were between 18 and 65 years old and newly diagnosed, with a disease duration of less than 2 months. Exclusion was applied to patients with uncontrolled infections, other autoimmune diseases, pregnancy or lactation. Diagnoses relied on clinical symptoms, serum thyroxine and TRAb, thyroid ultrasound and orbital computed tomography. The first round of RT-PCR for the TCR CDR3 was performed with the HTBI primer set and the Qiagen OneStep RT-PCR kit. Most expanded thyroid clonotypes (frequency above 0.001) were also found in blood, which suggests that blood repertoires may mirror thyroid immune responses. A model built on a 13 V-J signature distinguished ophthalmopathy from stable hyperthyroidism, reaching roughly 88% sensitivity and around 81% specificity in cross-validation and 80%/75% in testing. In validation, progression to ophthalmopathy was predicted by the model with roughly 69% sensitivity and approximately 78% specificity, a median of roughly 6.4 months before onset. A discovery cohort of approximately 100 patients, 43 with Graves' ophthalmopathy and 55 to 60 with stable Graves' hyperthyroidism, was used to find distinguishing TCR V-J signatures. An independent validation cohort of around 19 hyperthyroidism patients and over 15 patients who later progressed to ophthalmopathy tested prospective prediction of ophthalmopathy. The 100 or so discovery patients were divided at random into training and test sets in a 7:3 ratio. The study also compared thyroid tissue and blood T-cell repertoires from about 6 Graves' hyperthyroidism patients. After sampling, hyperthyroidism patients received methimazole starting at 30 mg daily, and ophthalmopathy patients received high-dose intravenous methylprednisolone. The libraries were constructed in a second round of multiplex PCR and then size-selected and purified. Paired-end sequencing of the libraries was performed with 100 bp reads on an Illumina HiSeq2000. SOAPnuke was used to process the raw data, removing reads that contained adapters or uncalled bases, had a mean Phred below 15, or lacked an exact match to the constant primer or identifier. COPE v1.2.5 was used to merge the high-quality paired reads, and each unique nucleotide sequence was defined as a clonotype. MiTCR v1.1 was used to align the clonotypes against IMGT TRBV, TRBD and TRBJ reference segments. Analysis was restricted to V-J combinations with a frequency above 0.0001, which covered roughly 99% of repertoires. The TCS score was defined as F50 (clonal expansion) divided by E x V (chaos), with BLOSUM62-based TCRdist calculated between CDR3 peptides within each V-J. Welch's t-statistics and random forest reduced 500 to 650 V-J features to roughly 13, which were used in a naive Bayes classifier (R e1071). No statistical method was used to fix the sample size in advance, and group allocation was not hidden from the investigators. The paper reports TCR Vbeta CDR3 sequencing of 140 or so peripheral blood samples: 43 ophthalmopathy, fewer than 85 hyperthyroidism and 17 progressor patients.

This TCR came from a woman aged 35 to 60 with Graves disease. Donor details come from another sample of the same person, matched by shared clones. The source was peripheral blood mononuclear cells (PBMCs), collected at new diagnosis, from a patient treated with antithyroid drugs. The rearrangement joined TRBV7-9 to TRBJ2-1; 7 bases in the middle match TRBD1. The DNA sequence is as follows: TGTGCCAGCAGCTCCCTCCCGGGACAGAGCCCCAATGAGCAGTTCTTC. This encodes CASSSLPGQSPNEQFF.